The 28 T cell receptor beta chains below all came from one sample that was sequenced in a study of OX40 agonist ivuxolimab in advanced cancers. Sequenced by immunoSEQ multiplex PCR; TCRdb stores in-frame clones only, minus some. The table has roughly 93,000 clones, around 80% seen once. The material was CD4+ or CD8+ T cells sorted from blood, obtained in a trial of the OX40 agonist ivuxolimab. Source of these receptors: an adult with an advanced solid tumor such as melanoma, head and neck, liver or kidney cancer.

The chain couples TRBV19 to TRBJ1-1; perhaps TRBD1 as D (5 bases). CDR1 is LNHDA, CDR2 SQIVND, per germline (reference sequence). CDR3 length equals 14 residues. The V end was cut by 3 bases, the J end by 4 bases, with 12 bases between. CDR3 loop: CASSMTGGGTEAFF. The CDR3 nucleotides are TGTGCCAGTAGTATGACCGGGGGGGGCACTGAAGCTTTCTTT.

The chain uses TRBV16 and TRBJ1-1, with D tentatively TRBD1 (5 bases). CDR1 is KGHSY, CDR2 FQNENV, per germline. This CDR3 comprises 15 residues. With 0 bases removed from V and 0 bases from J, the gap between germline ends came to 8 bases. The CDR3, as DNA: TGTGCCAGCAGCCAATCAAGCAGGGTGAACACTGAAGCTTTCTTT. Encoded protein: CASSQSSRVNTEAFF.

The chain has TRBV11-3 and TRBJ2-7; the D gene is possibly TRBD1 (6 bases). Germline V gene data show CDR1 as SGHNT and CDR2 as YENEEA. V lost 1 base, J lost 6 bases, and 19 bases lay in between. The CDR3 loop spans 16 amino acids. The DNA of the CDR3 is TGTGCCAGCAGCTTAGTATTCGGACAGCGCCTGGGCGAGCAGTACTTC. This encodes CASSLVFGQRLGEQYF.

This clone was counted a few times. This chain connects TRBV15 to TRBJ1-4; D possibly corresponds to TRBD1 (5 bases). The CDR3 loop spans 17 amino acids. Per germline, CDR1 LNHNV and CDR2 YYDKDF (reference sequence). V was trimmed by 8 bases and J by 4 bases, leaving 23 bases between them. Written as DNA, the CDR3 is TGTGCCACCGCCGCGGGGTTGAACAGGCTTGGTAATGAAAAACTGTTTTTT. It specifies CATAAGLNRLGNEKLFF. The variable domain in full, with the rest retrieved from reference TRBV15 and TRBJ1-4, is DAMVIQNPRYQVTQFGKPVTLSCSQTLNHNVMYWYQQKSSQAPKLLFHYYDKDFNNEADTPDNFQSRRPNTSFCFLDIRSPGLGDTAMYLCATAAGLNRLGNEKLFFGSGTQLSVL.

This chain uses TRBV18 with TRBJ2-1; D possibly matches TRBD1 or TRBD2 (6 bases each). V shed 3 bases and J shed 6 bases, with 12 bases lying between them. The CDR3 covers 14 residues. CDR1 is KGHSH, CDR2 LQKENI, per germline. CDR3 sequence: CASSPAEGGNEQFF. The DNA of the CDR3 is TGTGCCAGCTCACCGGCCGAGGGGGGCAATGAGCAGTTCTTC.

The J gene is TRBJ2-7, the V gene TRBV5-1, with TRBD1 identical over 9 bases. J gave up 5 bases and V 6 bases, and 6 bases lay outside the gene matches. CDR1 SGHRS and CDR2 YFSETQ come from the germline V gene. The CDR3 covers 13 residues. The CDR3 spells CASKKGQGNEQYF. In DNA, the CDR3 is TGCGCCAGCAAAAAAGGACAGGGGAACGAGCAGTACTTC.

The chain is built from TRBV5-4 and TRBJ2-3; D not resolved. V was pared by 1 base and J by 6 bases, with 9 bases between. The germline V gene has CDR1 SGHNT and CDR2 YYREEE (reference sequence). This CDR3 is 13 amino acids long. This CDR3 is CASSLSQSDTQYF. The CDR3 coding sequence is TGTGCCAGCAGCTTGAGCCAGTCGGATACGCAGTATTTT.

This clone was seen a handful of times. The chain joins TRBV6-1 to TRBJ2-3; D is unresolved. The CDR3 is 14 amino acids. Germline assignment: CDR1 MNHNS and CDR2 SASEGT. V was shortened by 0 bases and J by 4 bases, with 8 bases between the two germline ends. CDR3 residues: CASSEAAGPDTQYF. CDR3 nucleotide sequence: TGTGCCAGCAGTGAAGCGGCCGGCCCAGATACGCAGTATTTT.

CDR3 nucleotide sequence: TGTGCCACCAGCAGAGCCCGTCTAGCGGGAGGCGGGGCCGGGGAGCTGTTTTTT. It is translated as CATSRARLAGGGAGELFF. The V and J genes are TRBV15 and TRBJ2-2, with 11 positions matching TRBD2. CDR1 LNHNV and CDR2 YYDKDF come from the germline V gene (reference sequence). The CDR3 spans 18 residues. Trimming removed 1 base from V and 6 bases from J; junction bases left unmatched: 10.

The V gene is TRBV14, the J gene TRBJ1-4; D is ambiguous. The CDR3 sequence is 14 residues long. Germline V lookup: CDR1 SGHDN, CDR2 FVKESK. V lost 2 bases, J lost 7 bases, and 11 bases lay in between. CDR3 loop: CASSQTVASEKLFF. The CDR3 DNA reads as TGTGCCAGCAGCCAAACAGTTGCCTCTGAAAAACTGTTTTTT.

The chain links TRBV19 to TRBJ2-7; TRBD2 agrees at 7 bases. This CDR3 spans 15 amino acids. The V gene's germline CDR1 is LNHDA and CDR2 SQIVND (reference sequence). With V trimmed by 4 bases and J by 0 bases, 6 bases remained unmatched. CDR3 nucleotides: TGTGCCAGTAGTAGCGGGACTAAAAGCTCCTACGAGCAGTACTTC. It encodes CASSSGTKSSYEQYF.

The chain has TRBV7-9 and TRBJ1-2, with TRBD1 matching 9 bases. CDR3 size: 14 residues. V shed 3 bases and J 8 bases; nucleotides not matched to a gene: 7. Looked up from germline, CDR1 is SEHNR and CDR2 is FQNEAQ (reference sequence). CDR3 sequence: CASSFPDRGGGYTF. The CDR3 bases are TGTGCCAGCAGCTTTCCGGACAGGGGCGGCGGCTACACCTTC.

The V gene is TRBV6-6, the J gene TRBJ2-1; 9 bases are a match to TRBD2. V was pared by 7 bases and J by 0 bases, with 4 bases of the junction left unmatched. CDR1 and CDR2 (germline): MNHNY, SVGAGI (reference sequence). This CDR3 is 15 amino acids long. For the CDR3, the DNA is TGTGCCAGCAACCTAGCGGGGACCTCCTACAATGAGCAGTTCTTC. It translates to CASNLAGTSYNEQFF.

The chain has TRBV6-5 and TRBJ1-4; D unclear. Germline V gene lookup returns CDR1 MNHEY and CDR2 SVGAGI. The CDR3 is 15 amino acids. V was trimmed by 0 bases and J by 0 bases, leaving 5 bases between them. The CDR3 nucleotides read TGTGCCAGCAGTTACTCGGGTACAACTAATGAAAAACTGTTTTTT. As protein: CASSYSGTTNEKLFF.

The V call is TRBV11-2, the J call TRBJ2-4; a weak D match, TRBD2 (6 bases). Germline loops: CDR1 SGHAT, CDR2 FQNNGV. The germline V and J ends were trimmed by 0 bases and 0 bases, with 9 bases remaining between them. The CDR3 consists of 16 residues. DNA of the CDR3: TGTGCCAGCAGCTTAGATAGGGGAGGAGCCAAAAACATTCAGTACTTC. Encoded protein: CASSLDRGGAKNIQYF.

The chain employs TRBV5-6 and TRBJ1-1; D not resolved. The CDR3 loop spans 14 amino acids. V was trimmed by 5 bases and J by 1 base, leaving 12 bases between them. Germline CDR1 and CDR2: SGHDT and YYEEEE. The CDR3 is CASRIRLRNTEAFF. For the CDR3, the DNA is TGTGCCAGCAGAATTAGACTACGGAACACTGAAGCTTTCTTT.

V usage is TRBV10-1 and J usage is TRBJ1-2; D is perhaps TRBD1 (5 bases). Germline lookup yields CDR1 WNHNN and CDR2 SYGVQD (reference sequence). The CDR3 sequence is 13 residues long. V lost 4 bases and J 0 bases, leaving 6 bases between the germline ends. The CDR3: CASSAQANYGYTF. CDR3 coding DNA: TGCGCCAGCAGTGCACAGGCTAACTATGGCTACACCTTC.

The chain combines TRBV20-1 with TRBJ2-1; D possibly corresponds to TRBD2 (5 bases). The CDR3 covers 11 residues. Germline V gives CDR1 DFQATT, CDR2 SNEGSKA (reference sequence). Trimming cost V 3 bases and J 10 bases, with 10 bases left between them. In DNA form, the CDR3 reads TGCAGTGCTAGGGAGCGGTCGGAGCAGTTCTTC. Protein sequence: CSARERSEQFF.

V and J are TRBV7-9 and TRBJ1-4, with 11 bases that match TRBD1. Trimming cost V 4 bases and J 3 bases; bases outside gene matches: 7. The germline CDR1 and CDR2 sequences are SEHNR and FQNEAQ (reference sequence). This CDR3 region has 17 residues. The CDR3 spells CASSSPGQGAANEKLFF. In DNA, the CDR3 is TGTGCCAGCAGCTCCCCCGGACAGGGGGCGGCTAATGAAAAACTGTTTTTT. Full variable domain (missing parts from reference TRBV7-9 and TRBJ1-4): DTGVSQNPRHKITKRGQNVTFRCDPISEHNRLYWYRQTLGQGPEFLTYFQNEAQLEKSRLLSDRFSAERPKGSFSTLEIQRTEQGDSAMYLCASSSPGQGAANEKLFFGSGTQLSVL.

CDR3 bases: TGTGCCAGCAACCCGGGACAGGGGAATCAGCCCCAGCATTTT. Translation gives CASNPGQGNQPQHF. This chain joins TRBV2 and TRBJ1-5, with 10 bases aligning to TRBD1. The CDR3 contains 14 residues. Trimming removed 7 bases from V and 4 bases from J; junction bases left unmatched: 4. The germline V gene encodes CDR1 SNHLY and CDR2 FYNNEI.

The chain employs TRBV2 and TRBJ1-2; maybe TRBD1 (5 bases). Trimming shortened V by 6 bases and J by 2 bases, and 16 bases separated the two germline ends. In germline, CDR1 is SNHLY, CDR2 FYNNEI. The CDR3 has 15 residues. The CDR3 loop is CASSPGKGTNYGYTF. The CDR3 nucleotides are TGTGCCAGCAGCCCAGGGAAGGGCACCAACTATGGCTACACCTTC.

The table lists this clone with a count of one. The germline gene is not matched at one end of the junction; a read error may be the cause. The chain is built from TRBV10-3 and TRBJ2-3; D perhaps matches TRBD2 (6 bases). Germline assignment: CDR1 ENHRY and CDR2 SYGVKD. The CDR3 loop spans 15 amino acids. The CDR3 is CASSEMAGSGDTQYF. In DNA, the CDR3 is TGTGCCAGCAGTGAAATGGCGGGGAGTGGAGATACGCAGTATTTT.

The chain couples TRBV19 to TRBJ2-6; tentatively, D is TRBD2 (5 bases). Trimming removed 6 bases at V and 4 bases at J, with 16 bases between. Germline CDR1 LNHDA, CDR2 SQIVND (reference sequence). The CDR3 runs to 16 residues. The CDR3 sequence: CASSLPWGAGANVLTF. The CDR3 nucleotides read TGTGCCAGTAGCCTACCTTGGGGAGCCGGGGCCAACGTCCTGACTTTC.

Here the CDR3 DNA reads TGTGCCAGCAGTGAGGAGGGGGCCAGGAACACTGAAGCTTTCTTT. It specifies CASSEEGARNTEAFF. The chain employs TRBV6-1 and TRBJ1-1, with 7 bases aligning to TRBD1. Losses at the gene ends were 3 bases for V and 1 base for J; bases not matched to a gene: 5. Germline CDR1 is MNHNS and CDR2 is SASEGT. The CDR3 is made up of 15 amino acids.

The chain recombines TRBV6-5 with TRBJ2-7; 7 bases line up with TRBD2. With 6 bases clipped from V and 3 bases from J, the junction kept 8 bases outside the gene matches. The CDR3 consists of 14 residues. The V gene's germline CDR1 is MNHEY and CDR2 SVGAGI. CDR3 region: CASSTGTTVYEQYF. CDR3 in DNA: TGTGCCAGCAGCACCGGGACTACCGTCTACGAGCAGTACTTC.

The table lists this clone with a count of one. The chain employs TRBV18 and TRBJ1-6; 7 positions agree with TRBD1. Trimming at V came to 4 bases and at J to 0 bases, leaving 6 bases not matched to a gene. This CDR3 region has 17 residues. Germline V lookup: CDR1 KGHSH, CDR2 LQKENI. The CDR3 DNA sequence: TGTGCCAGCTCACTACAGGGGCCTAGCTCCTATAATTCACCCCTCCACTTT. Amino acids: CASSLQGPSSYNSPLHF.

The chain joins TRBV6-1 to TRBJ2-7, with 8 bases lining up with TRBD1. CDR3 size: 15 residues. The ends lost 5 bases at V and 4 bases at J; junction bases unmatched: 10. Germline CDR1 and CDR2: MNHNS and SASEGT. Here the CDR3 DNA reads TGTGCCAGCAGTCCTGCCGGACAGGGATCGTACGAGCAGTACTTC. This gives the protein CASSPAGQGSYEQYF.

The V call is TRBV19, the J call TRBJ1-1; 7 nucleotides agree with TRBD1. CDR3 length: 14 residues. The V gene's germline CDR1 is LNHDA and CDR2 SQIVND (reference sequence). V lost 6 bases, J lost 0 bases, and 4 bases stayed unmatched. CDR3 in amino acids: CASRQGLMNTEAFF. CDR3 sequence (DNA): TGTGCCAGTAGACAGGGGCTGATGAACACTGAAGCTTTCTTT.